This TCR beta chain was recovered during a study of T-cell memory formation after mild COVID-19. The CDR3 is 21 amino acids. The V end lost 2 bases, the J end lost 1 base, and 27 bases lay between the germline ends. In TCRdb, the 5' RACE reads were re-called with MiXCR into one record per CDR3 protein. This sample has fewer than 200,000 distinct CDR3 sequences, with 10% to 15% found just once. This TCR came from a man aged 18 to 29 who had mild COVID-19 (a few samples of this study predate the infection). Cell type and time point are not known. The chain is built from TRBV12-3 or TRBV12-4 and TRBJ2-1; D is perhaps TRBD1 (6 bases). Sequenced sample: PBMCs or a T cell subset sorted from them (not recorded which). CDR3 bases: TGTGCCAGCAGTTTAATAGGGTGGAGACAGGCCAGATTAGGGTCCTACAATGAGCAGTTCTTC. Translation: CASSLIGWRQARLGSYNEQFF.